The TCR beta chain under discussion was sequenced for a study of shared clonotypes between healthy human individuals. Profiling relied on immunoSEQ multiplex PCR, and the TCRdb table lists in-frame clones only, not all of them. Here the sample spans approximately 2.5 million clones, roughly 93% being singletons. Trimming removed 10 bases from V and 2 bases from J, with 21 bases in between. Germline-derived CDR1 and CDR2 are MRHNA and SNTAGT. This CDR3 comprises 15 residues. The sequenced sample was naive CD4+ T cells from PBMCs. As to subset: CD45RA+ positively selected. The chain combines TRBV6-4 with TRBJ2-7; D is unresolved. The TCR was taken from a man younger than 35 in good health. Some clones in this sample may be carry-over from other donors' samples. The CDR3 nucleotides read TGTGCCACCCGAAGAGAAGCGACTTGGACCTACGAGCAGTACTTC. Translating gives CATRREATWTYEQYF.